The rows below give T cell receptor beta chains drawn from one sample of a study of T cells after yellow fever vaccination. Each CDR3 protein is one row after TCRdb ran MiXCR on the 5' RACE reads. The top ten clones hold around 3% of a sample with some 220,000 distinct CDR3 sequences, around 3.1% of them seen once. Here the sequenced sample was CD4+ T cells sorted from PBMCs, taken 10 days after the yellow fever booster vaccination. The receptor source for this set is a young man who received the YFV17D yellow fever vaccine. Both conserved end residues are part of each CDR3. The D gene is left open where the match is weak. The size field reads once, few or many counts, or a class when the clone is expanded.

TRBJ1-1 | TRBV5-1 | . | few | CASSPPWNTEAFF | TGCGCCAGCAGCCCCCCCTGGAACACTGAAGCTTTCTTT
TRBJ2-1 | TRBV6-2/TRBV6-3 | . | many | CASKIGGEVFKFF | TGTGCCAGCAAAATCGGGGGAGAGGTTTTTAAGTTCTTC
TRBJ2-7 | TRBV4-2 | . | many | CASSQAPALGEQYF | TGTGCCAGCAGCCAAGCACCGGCTCTGGGTGAGCAGTACTTC
TRBJ2-5 | TRBV19 | TRBD1 | few | CASSPWTGQQETQYF | TGTGCCAGTAGCCCCTGGACAGGGCAACAAGAGACCCAGTACTTC
TRBJ1-5 | TRBV10-3 | . | many | CAIGTGVVNQPQHF | TGTGCCATCGGGACGGGGGTTGTTAATCAGCCCCAGCATTTT
TRBJ2-7 | TRBV7-7 | TRBD1 | few | CASSLETGDSYEQYF | TGTGCCAGCAGCTTAGAGACAGGGGACTCCTACGAGCAGTACTTC
TRBJ2-2 | TRBV2 | . | few | CASGLGENTGELFF | TGTGCCAGCGGGTTAGGAGAGAACACCGGGGAGCTGTTTTTT
TRBJ2-3 | TRBV12-3/TRBV12-4 | TRBD1 | many | CASSRDRGLDTQYF | TGTGCCAGCAGCCGGGACAGGGGTTTAGATACGCAGTATTTT
TRBJ2-7 | TRBV11-2 | TRBD2 | few | CASSLGRLAGGFNEQYF | TGTGCCAGCAGCTTAGGTAGACTAGCGGGGGGTTTCAACGAGCAGTACTTC
TRBJ1-3 | TRBV10-3 | . | few | CAIRTASGNTIYF | TGTGCCATCAGGACAGCCTCTGGAAACACCATATATTTT
TRBJ1-2 | TRBV9 | TRBD1 | many | CASSQGTGGNYGYTF | TGTGCCAGCAGCCAAGGGACAGGTGGTAACTATGGCTACACCTTC
TRBJ1-5 | TRBV29-1 | . | many | CSVQKGINQPQHF | TGCAGCGTCCAGAAAGGAATAAATCAGCCCCAGCATTTT
TRBJ2-1 | TRBV12-3/TRBV12-4 | TRBD2 | many | CASRGGSYNEQFF | TGTGCCAGCAGGGGAGGGTCCTACAATGAGCAGTTCTTC